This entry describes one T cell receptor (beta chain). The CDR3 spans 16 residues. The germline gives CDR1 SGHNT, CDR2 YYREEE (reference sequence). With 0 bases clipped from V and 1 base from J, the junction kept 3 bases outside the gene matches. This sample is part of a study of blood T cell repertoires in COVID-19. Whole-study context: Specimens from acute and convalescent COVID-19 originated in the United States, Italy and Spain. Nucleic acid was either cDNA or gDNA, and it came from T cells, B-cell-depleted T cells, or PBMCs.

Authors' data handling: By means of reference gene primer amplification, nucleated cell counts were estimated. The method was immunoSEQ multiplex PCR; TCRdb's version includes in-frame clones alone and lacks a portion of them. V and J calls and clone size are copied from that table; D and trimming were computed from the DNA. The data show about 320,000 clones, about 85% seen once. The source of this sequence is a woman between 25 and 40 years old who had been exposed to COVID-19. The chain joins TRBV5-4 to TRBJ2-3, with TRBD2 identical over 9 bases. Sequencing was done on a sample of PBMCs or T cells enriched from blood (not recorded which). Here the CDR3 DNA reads TGTGCCAGCAGCTTGGCTTTAGCGGGGGGCACAGATACGCAGTATTTT. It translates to CASSLALAGGTDTQYF.